This entry features one TCR beta chain sequence. Per the germline V gene, CDR1 is DFQATT and CDR2 is SNEGSKA (reference sequence). There are 15 residues in the CDR3. V lost 0 bases to trimming and J lost 5 bases; unmatched junction nucleotides: 6. This sample is part of a study of regulatory T cells in long-lasting Graves disease. Study-level information: In persistent Graves' disease, antithyroid drugs had been taken for over 5 years and TSH receptor antibodies stayed positive.

The time point denotes: persistent/refractory GD, antithyroid drugs over 5 years with positive TRAb. RNA from PBMCs was the source of the TCR library. Combining iRepertoire HTBI primers with Arm-PCR of CDR3 regions, the authors built TCR beta libraries. Each CDR3 protein gets one entry after TCRdb re-called the multiplex PCR reads with MiXCR. The data show roughly 400,000 distinct CDR3 sequences, around 20% seen once. The chain is built from TRBV20-1 and TRBJ2-4; 8 bases are shared with TRBD1. The receptor's source is a female donor with Graves disease. The starting material was peripheral blood mononuclear cells (PBMCs), obtained when the disease was refractory, from a patient treated with antithyroid drugs. CDR3 region: CSARDGQGAENIQYF. The CDR3 nucleotides read TGCAGTGCTAGAGATGGGCAGGGGGCGGAAAACATTCAGTACTTC.